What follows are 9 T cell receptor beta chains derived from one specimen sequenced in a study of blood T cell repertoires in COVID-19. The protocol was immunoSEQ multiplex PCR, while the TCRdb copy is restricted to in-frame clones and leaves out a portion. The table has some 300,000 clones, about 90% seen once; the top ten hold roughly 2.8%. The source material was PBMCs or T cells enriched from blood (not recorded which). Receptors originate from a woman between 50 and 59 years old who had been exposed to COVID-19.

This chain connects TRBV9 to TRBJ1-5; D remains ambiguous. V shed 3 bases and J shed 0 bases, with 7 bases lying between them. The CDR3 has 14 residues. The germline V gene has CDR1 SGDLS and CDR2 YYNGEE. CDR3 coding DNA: TGTGCCAGCAGCGGGACTGATAGCAATCAGCCCCAGCATTTT. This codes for CASSGTDSNQPQHF.

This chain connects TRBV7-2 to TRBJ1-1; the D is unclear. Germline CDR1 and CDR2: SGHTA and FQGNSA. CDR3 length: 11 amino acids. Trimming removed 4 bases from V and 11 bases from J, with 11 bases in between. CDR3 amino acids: CASSSGFRAFF. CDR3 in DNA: TGTGCCAGCAGCTCGGGATTCCGGGCTTTCTTT.

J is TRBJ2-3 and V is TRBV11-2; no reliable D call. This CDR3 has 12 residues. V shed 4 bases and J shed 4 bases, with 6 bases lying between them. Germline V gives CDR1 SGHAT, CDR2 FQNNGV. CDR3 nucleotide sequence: TGTGCCAGCAGCTGGCAATCAGATACGCAGTATTTT. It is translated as CASSWQSDTQYF. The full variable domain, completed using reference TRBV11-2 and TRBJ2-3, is EAGVAQSPRYKIIEKRQSVAFWCNPISGHATLYWYQQILGQGPKLLIQFQNNGVVDDSQLPKDRFSAERLKGVDSTLKIQPAKLEDSAVYLCASSWQSDTQYFGPGTRLTVL.

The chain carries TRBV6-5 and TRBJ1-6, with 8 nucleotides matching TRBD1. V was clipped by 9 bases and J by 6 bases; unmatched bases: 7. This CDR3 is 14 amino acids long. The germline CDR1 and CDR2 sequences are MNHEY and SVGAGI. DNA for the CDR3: TGTGCCAGGCCACAGGGGGACCTTAATTCACCCCTCCACTTT. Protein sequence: CARPQGDLNSPLHF.

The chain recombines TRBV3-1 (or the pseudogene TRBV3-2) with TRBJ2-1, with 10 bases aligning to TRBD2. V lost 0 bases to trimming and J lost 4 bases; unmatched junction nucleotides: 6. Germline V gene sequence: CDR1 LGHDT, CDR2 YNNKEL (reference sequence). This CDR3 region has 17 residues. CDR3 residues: CASSQDFTSGEYNEQFF. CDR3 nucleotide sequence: TGTGCCAGCAGCCAAGACTTCACTAGCGGGGAGTACAATGAGCAGTTCTTC.

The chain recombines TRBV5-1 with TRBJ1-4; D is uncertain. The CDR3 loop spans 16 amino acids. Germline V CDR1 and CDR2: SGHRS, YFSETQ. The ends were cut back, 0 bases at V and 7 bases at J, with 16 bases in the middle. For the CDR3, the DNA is TGCGCCAGCAGCTTGGATGGGGTCGGGGATGGTGAAAAACTGTTTTTT. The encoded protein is CASSLDGVGDGEKLFF.

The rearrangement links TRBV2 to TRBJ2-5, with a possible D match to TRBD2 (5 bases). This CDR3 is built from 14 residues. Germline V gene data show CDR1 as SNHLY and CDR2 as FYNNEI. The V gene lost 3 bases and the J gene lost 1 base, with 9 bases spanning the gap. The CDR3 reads CASSDGGSQETQYF. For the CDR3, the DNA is TGTGCCAGCAGTGATGGAGGCAGCCAAGAGACCCAGTACTTC.

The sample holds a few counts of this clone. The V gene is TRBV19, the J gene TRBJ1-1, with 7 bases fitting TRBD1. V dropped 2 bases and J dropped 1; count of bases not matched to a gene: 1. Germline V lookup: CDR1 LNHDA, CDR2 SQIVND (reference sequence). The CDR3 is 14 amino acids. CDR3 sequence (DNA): TGTGCCAGTAGTATAACAGGGGCGAACACTGAAGCTTTCTTT. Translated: CASSITGANTEAFF.

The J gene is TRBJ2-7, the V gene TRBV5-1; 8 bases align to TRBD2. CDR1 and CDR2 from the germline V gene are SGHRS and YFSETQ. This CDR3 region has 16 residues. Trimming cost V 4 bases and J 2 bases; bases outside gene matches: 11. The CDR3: CASSPEGGGGTYEQYF. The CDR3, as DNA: TGCGCCAGCAGCCCCGAAGGAGGCGGGGGGACCTACGAGCAGTACTTC.